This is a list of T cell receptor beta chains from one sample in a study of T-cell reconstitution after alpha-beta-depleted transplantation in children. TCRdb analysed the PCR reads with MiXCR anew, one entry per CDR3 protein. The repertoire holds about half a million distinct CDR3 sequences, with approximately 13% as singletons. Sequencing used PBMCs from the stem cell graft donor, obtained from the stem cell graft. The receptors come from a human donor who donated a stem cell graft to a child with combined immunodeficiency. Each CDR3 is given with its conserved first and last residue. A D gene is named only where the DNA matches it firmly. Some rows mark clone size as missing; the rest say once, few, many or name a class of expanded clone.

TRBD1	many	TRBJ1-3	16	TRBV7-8	TGTGCCAGCAGCTTAGTTGGGACAGGGGTGGGAAACACCATATATTTT	CASSLVGTGVGNTIYF
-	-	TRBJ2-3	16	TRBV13	TGTGCCAGCAGCCTGCCCGCGGGGTATAGCACAGATACGCAGTATTTT	CASSLPAGYSTDTQYF
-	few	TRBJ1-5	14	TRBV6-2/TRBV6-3	TGTGCCAGCAGTCCCCAGGTTCTCAATCAGCCCCAGCATTTT	CASSPQVLNQPQHF
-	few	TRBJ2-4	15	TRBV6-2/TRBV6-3	TGTGCCAGCAGTTACTCGAACAAGGTCGGAAACATTCAGTACTTC	CASSYSNKVGNIQYF
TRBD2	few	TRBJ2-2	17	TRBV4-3	TGCGCCAGCAGCCAAGATCGCCTAGCGGGGGCGGCCGGGGAGCTGTTTTTT	CASSQDRLAGAAGELFF
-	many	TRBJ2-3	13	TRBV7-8	TGTGCCAGCAGCTTCGGTTTCACAGATACGCAGTATTTT	CASSFGFTDTQYF
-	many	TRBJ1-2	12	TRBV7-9	TGTGCCAGCAGCTCCCAAACGGATGGCTACACCTTC	CASSSQTDGYTF
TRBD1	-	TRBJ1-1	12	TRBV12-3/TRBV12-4	TGTGCCAGCAGTTTTACAGGGGGTGGAGCTTTCTTT	CASSFTGGGAFF
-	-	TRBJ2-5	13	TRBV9	TGTGCCAGCAGCGTATCCGGTGTGGAGACCCAGTACTTC	CASSVSGVETQYF
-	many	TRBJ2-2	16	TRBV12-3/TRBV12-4	TGTGCCAGCACCCTCGAAAGGGGCGCGAACACCGGGGAGCTGTTTTTT	CASTLERGANTGELFF
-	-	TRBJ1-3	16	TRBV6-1	TGTGCCAGCAACCGAAAGGTCCGGGACTCTGGAAACACCATATATTTT	CASNRKVRDSGNTIYF
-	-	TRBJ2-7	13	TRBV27	TGTGCCAGCAGCTCCAGTGGCGGCTACGAGCAGTACTTC	CASSSSGGYEQYF
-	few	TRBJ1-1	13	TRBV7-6	TGTGCCAGCAGCTTAAGCCGGAGCACTGAAGCTTTCTTT	CASSLSRSTEAFF
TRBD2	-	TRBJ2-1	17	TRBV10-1	TGCGCCAGCAGTGACCCTGCGGCGGGAGCCTCCTACAATGAGCAGTTCTTC	CASSDPAAGASYNEQFF
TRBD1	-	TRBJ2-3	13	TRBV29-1	TGCAGCGCCGGACAGGGCCTCACAGATACGCAGTATTTT	CSAGQGLTDTQYF
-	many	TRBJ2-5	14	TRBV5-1	TGCGCCAGCAGCTTGTTTGGGGGACGAGAGACCCAGTACTTC	CASSLFGGRETQYF
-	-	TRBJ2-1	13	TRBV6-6	TGTGCCAGCAGGTCCGGGACAAACAATGAGCAGTTCTTC	CASRSGTNNEQFF
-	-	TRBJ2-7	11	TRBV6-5	TGTGCCAGCATCCGGGGGCGCGAGCAGTACTTC	CASIRGREQYF
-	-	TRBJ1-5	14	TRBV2	TGTGCCAGCAGTGAATCCCAGGCCAATCAGCCCCAGCATTTT	CASSESQANQPQHF
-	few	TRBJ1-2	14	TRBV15	TGTGCCACCAGCAGACGGGGCAGTTTCTATGGCTACACCTTC	CATSRRGSFYGYTF